This T cell receptor beta chain originates from a study of regulatory T cells in long-lasting Graves disease. Study-level information: Less than 3 months of antithyroid drugs had been taken by newly diagnosed Graves' patients. Whole-study results and caveats: TRBV28, TRBJ1-2 and TRBJ2-5 were segments that persistent disease favored.

Time point given: newly diagnosed GD, antithyroid drugs for less than 3 months. Isolated PBMC RNA provided the starting material for the TCR library. Guidelines of the American Thyroid Association were used to diagnose Graves' disease. The TCR beta library used iRepertoire HTBI primers with Arm-PCR amplification of CDR3. TCRdb passed the multiplex PCR reads through MiXCR, listing each CDR3 protein once. The sample includes about 320,000 distinct CDR3 sequences, under 20% of them seen just once. This clonotype came up many times. Its antigen is not known. The CDR3 has 14 amino acids. V gave up 6 bases and J gave up 8 bases, with 17 bases separating them. The V gene's germline CDR1 is SNHLY and CDR2 FYNNEI.

This TCR was sampled from a female donor with Graves disease. J is TRBJ2-1 and V is TRBV2, with D unclear. The sample in question was peripheral blood mononuclear cells (PBMCs), obtained at new diagnosis, from a patient treated with antithyroid drugs. CDR3: CASSGGEAKYEQFF. The CDR3 nucleotides read TGTGCCAGCAGCGGCGGTGAGGCGAAGTATGAGCAGTTCTTC.